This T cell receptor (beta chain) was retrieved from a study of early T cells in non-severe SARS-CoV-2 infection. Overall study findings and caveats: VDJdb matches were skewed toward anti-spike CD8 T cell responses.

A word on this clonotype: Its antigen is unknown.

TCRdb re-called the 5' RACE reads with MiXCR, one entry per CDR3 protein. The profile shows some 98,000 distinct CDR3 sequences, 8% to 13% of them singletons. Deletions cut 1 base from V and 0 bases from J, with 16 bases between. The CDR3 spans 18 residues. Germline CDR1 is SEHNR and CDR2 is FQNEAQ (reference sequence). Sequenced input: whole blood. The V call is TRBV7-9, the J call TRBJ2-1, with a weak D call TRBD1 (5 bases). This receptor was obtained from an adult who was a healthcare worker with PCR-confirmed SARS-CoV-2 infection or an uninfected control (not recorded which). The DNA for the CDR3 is TGTGCCAGCAGCTTAGGGCAGGGTATAGGTCGCTCCTACAATGAGCAGTTCTTC. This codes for CASSLGQGIGRSYNEQFF.